Listed here is a single TCR beta chain. This clone was picked up a small number of times. Its antigen is not yet known. No clone much larger than this one lies a single base away; base qualities are absent. The data belong to a study of blood T cell repertoires in COVID-19 (TCRdb year 2020). Background for the entire study: The collaborator samples originated in the United States, Italy and Spain and spanned the acute and convalescent phases of COVID-19. The material from the prospective study consisted of cDNA or gDNA derived from T cells, B-cell-depleted T cells, or PBMCs. Deeply sampled blood TCRbeta repertoires from subjects exposed to, actively infected with, or recovered from COVID-19 were included in the dataset. The repertoires were made available in a free public database intended to serve as a resource for research on the immune response to SARS-CoV-2. Samples came from the ongoing ImmuneRACE study (first 160 participants) plus 1,254 subjects from 6 global collaborators. The sample metadata nearly always contained a de-identified subject ID, COVID-19 status, age in years and sex. Where available, HLA class I and class II types were obtained from metadata supplied by the sample provider rather than from assay-based typing. Findings and caveats that apply to the study as a whole: The quantity of clinical and demographic metadata differed by source and by participant and was supplied without curation.

The immunoSEQ Assay, a bias-controlled multiplex PCR, was used to amplify TCRbeta CDR3 regions from genomic DNA. From the authors' description of their analysis: Nucleated cell counts per sample were estimated from amplification of reference gene primers within the assay. Sequence reads were collapsed and filtered to measure the absolute abundance of every unique TCRbeta CDR3 rearrangement. For each sample, productive Simpson clonality was calculated as the square root of Simpson's diversity index over productive rearrangements. TCRdb took over this immuneACCESS table, retaining in-frame rearrangements with V and J assigned. Such tables are incomplete; in checked studies, under half of the missing clones stem from an unresolved V gene, and the remainder is unexplained. For V, J and clone size, that table is used; D and trimming come from the DNA. This sample lists 150,000 to 180,000 clones; 70% to 90% were detected once. Less than 10% of the sample lies in the top ten.

The germline V gene encodes CDR1 LGHDT and CDR2 YNNKEL (reference sequence). Compared with germline, V lacks 2 bases and J lacks 2 bases; bases without a gene match: 5. The cysteine opens and the phenylalanine closes a CDR3 of 17 amino acids. The kept DNA is CDR3 alone, 51 bases in frame from the first base. In Seattle, one collaborating source enrolled patients while the infection was active and tracked those patients longitudinally over the course of disease. The collaborating institutions used their own protocols to collect whole blood in K2EDTA tubes. For TCRbeta analysis, collaborators shipped samples as frozen whole blood, isolated PBMCs, or DNA extracted from either of those sample types.

This clonotype was sampled from a woman aged 60-75 years with COVID-19, enrolled during active disease. Sequencing was performed on peripheral blood. The receptor chain draws on TRBV3-1 (or the pseudogene TRBV3-2) and TRBJ2-6, and 8 bases in between align with TRBD1. This receptor carries the CDR3 CASSQRQGAPGANVLTF. The DNA is TGTGCCAGCAGCCAAAGGCAGGGGGCCCCTGGGGCCAACGTCCTGACTTTC.